The rows below give T cell receptor beta chains drawn from one sample of a study of OX40 agonist ivuxolimab in advanced cancers. This table comes from immunoSEQ multiplex PCR, and its TCRdb copy is limited to in-frame clones, with some not included. The sample consists of 55,000 to 65,000 clones, about nine tenths of them appearing once. The source was CD4+ or CD8+ T cells sorted from blood, collected in a trial of the OX40 agonist ivuxolimab. The receptors were sampled from an adult with an advanced solid tumor such as melanoma, head and neck, liver or kidney cancer. The CDR3 runs from the conserved cysteine through the conserved F or W. A D gene is named only where the DNA matches it firmly. Clone size appears in some rows only: once, few, many, or a class for an expanded clone.

D gene	clone size	V gene	CDR3 length	J gene	CDR3 protein	CDR3 DNA
NA	NA	TRBV6-6	15	TRBJ1-4	CASSYGGRRNEKLFF	TGTGCCAGCAGTTACGGGGGTCGGAGAAATGAAAAACTGTTTTTT
TRBD2	NA	TRBV18	16	TRBJ2-1	CASSPPGLAGGTEQFF	TGTGCCAGCTCACCACCGGGACTAGCGGGAGGGACTGAGCAGTTCTTC
NA	NA	TRBV30	13	TRBJ2-5	CASARAVGETQYF	TGTGCCTCCGCCAGAGCGGTAGGAGAGACCCAGTACTTC
NA	few	TRBV2	14	TRBJ1-3	CASSEPRAGNTIYF	TGTGCCAGCAGTGAACCCAGGGCTGGAAACACCATATATTTT
NA	NA	TRBV6-1	13	TRBJ1-1	CASSVRMNTEAFF	TGTGCCAGCAGTGTACGCATGAACACTGAAGCTTTCTTT
NA	NA	TRBV5-1	17	TRBJ1-1	CASSYRGSVYSNTEAFF	TGCGCCAGCAGCTACCGGGGCAGCGTATACAGCAACACTGAAGCTTTCTTT
TRBD1	NA	TRBV19	13	TRBJ2-7	CASSVTGVGEQYF	TGTGCCAGTAGCGTAACAGGGGTTGGCGAGCAGTACTTC
NA	few	TRBV4-3	16	TRBJ1-5	CASSQDRGAGIVPQHF	TGCGCCAGCAGCCAAGATCGGGGGGCGGGGATCGTCCCCCAGCATTTT
NA	NA	TRBV7-2	14	TRBJ2-7	CASSFDPSSYEQYF	TGTGCCAGCAGCTTTGATCCCAGCTCCTACGAGCAGTACTTC
NA	NA	TRBV2	14	TRBJ2-7	CASSEGGAVYEQYF	TGTGCCAGCAGTGAAGGGGGGGCTGTATACGAGCAGTACTTC
TRBD1	NA	TRBV10-1	13	TRBJ2-5	CASSGQGARTQYF	TGCGCCAGCAGTGGGCAGGGGGCCCGGACCCAGTACTTC
TRBD1	once	TRBV6-5	13	TRBJ1-1	CASSYWDSSEAFF	TGTGCCAGCAGTTATTGGGACAGTTCTGAAGCTTTCTTT
NA	once	TRBV30	13	TRBJ1-4	CAWSVQGVTPLFF	TGTGCCTGGAGTGTACAGGGCGTTACACCACTGTTTTTT